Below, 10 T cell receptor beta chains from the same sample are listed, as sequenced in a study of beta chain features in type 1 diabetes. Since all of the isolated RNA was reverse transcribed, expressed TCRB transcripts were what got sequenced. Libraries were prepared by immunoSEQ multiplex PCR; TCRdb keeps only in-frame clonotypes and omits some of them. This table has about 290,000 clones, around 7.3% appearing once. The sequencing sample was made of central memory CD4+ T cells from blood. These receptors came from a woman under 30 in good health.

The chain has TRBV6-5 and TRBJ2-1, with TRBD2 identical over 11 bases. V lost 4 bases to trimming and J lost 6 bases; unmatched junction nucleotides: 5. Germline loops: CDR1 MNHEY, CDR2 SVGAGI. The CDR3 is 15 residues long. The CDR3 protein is CASSSLAGGRNEQFF. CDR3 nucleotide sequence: TGTGCCAGCAGTTCCCTAGCGGGAGGTCGCAATGAGCAGTTCTTC.

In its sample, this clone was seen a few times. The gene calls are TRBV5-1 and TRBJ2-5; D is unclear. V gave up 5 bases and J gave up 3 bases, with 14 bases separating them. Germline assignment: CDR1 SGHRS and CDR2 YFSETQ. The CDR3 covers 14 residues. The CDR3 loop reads CASSMMSPEETQYF. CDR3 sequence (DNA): TGCGCCAGCAGTATGATGTCCCCGGAAGAGACCCAGTACTTC.

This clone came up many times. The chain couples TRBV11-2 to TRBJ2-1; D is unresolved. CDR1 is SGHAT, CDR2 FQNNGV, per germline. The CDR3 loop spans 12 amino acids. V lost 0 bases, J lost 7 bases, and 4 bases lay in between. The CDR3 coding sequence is TGTGCCAGCAGCTTAGAGGGGAATGAGCAGTTCTTC. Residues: CASSLEGNEQFF.

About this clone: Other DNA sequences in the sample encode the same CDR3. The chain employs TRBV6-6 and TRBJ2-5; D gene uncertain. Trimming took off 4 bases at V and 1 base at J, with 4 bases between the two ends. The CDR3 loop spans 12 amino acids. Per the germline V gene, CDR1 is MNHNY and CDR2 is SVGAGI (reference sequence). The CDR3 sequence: CASSFVQETQYF. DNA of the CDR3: TGTGCCAGCAGTTTCGTCCAAGAGACCCAGTACTTC.

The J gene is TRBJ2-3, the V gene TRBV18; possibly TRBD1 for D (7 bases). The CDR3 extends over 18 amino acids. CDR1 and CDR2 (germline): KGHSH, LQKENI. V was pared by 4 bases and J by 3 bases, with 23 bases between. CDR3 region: CASSHRRGNAGGTDTQYF. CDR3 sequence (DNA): TGTGCCAGCTCACACCGACGTGGGAACGCAGGGGGGACAGATACGCAGTATTTT.

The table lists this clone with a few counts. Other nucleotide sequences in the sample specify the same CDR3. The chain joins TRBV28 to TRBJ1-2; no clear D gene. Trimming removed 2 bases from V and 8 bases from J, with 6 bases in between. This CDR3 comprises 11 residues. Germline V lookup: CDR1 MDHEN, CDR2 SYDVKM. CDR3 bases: TGTGCCAGCAGTTTAAAGCGCGGCTACACCTTC. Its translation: CASSLKRGYTF.

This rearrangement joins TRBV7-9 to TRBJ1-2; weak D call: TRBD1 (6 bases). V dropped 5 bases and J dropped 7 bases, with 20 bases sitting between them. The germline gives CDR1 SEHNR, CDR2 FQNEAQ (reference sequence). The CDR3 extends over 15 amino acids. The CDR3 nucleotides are TGTGCCAGCAGCCCAAAGGGGGGCAGCGGAAGTGGCTACACCTTC. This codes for CASSPKGGSGSGYTF.

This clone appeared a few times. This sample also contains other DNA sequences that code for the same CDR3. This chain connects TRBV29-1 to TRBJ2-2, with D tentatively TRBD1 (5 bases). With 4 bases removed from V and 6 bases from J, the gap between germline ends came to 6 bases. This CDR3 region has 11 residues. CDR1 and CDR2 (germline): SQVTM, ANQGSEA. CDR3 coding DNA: TGCAGCGTTGCCAGGGCCGGGGAGCTGTTTTTT. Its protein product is CSVARAGELFF.

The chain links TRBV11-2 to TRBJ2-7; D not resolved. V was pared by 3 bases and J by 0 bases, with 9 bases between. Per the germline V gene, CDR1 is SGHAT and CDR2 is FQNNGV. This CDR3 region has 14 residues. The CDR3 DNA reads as TGTGCCAGCAGCTTGCGAGTCCTCTCCTACGAGCAGTACTTC. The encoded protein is CASSLRVLSYEQYF.

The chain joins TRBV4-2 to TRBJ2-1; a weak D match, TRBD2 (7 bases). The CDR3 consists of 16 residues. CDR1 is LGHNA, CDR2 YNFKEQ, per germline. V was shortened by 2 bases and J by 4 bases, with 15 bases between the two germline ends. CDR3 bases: TGTGCCAGCAGCCAATGGGCGGGGGCCGAGTACAATGAGCAGTTCTTC. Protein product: CASSQWAGAEYNEQFF.